One sample yielded the 8 T cell receptor beta chains listed below, sequenced in a study of tumor and adjacent non-tumor tissue in lung cancer. RNA was extracted from bulk tissue without any cell sorting. TCRbeta libraries were built with three rounds of nested PCR, modified from ARM-PCR. TCRdb redid the calling of the multiplex PCR reads with MiXCR, one entry per CDR3 protein. The table shows 200,000 to 250,000 distinct CDR3 sequences, with approximately 74% occurring only once. Sequencing used lung tumor tissue. The receptors here all came from a man aged 60 to 69 with non-small cell lung cancer.

Points on this clonotype: Because the CDR3 is missing its conserved closing phenylalanine or tryptophan, this is likely a read error. The chain joins TRBV4-2 to TRBJ2-7, with 7 bases matching TRBD1. In germline, CDR1 is LGHNA, CDR2 YNFKEQ. The CDR3 has 13 amino acids. CDR3 bases: TGTGTCAGCAGCCACAGGGGCTCCTACGAGCAGTACTAC. Amino acid sequence: CVSSHRGSYEQYY.

In regard to this clonotype: Germline and junction disagree at one end, which may indicate a read error. CDR3: CSARGTLLYIEQFF. The CDR3 nucleotides read TGCAGTGCTAGGGGGACTTTGCTCTACATTGAGCAATTCTTC. The V and J genes are TRBV20-1 and TRBJ2-1; perhaps TRBD2 as D (6 bases). The CDR3 loop spans 14 amino acids. The germline CDR1 and CDR2 sequences are DFQATT and SNEGSKA (reference sequence).

As for this clonotype: This may be a read error, as it is one base from a much larger clone. The gene calls are TRBV11-3 and TRBJ2-3; no clear D gene. Germline V gene data show CDR1 as SGHNT and CDR2 as YENEEA. This CDR3 contains 14 residues. The CDR3 is CASSSPLNTDTLYF. In DNA form, the CDR3 reads TGTGCCAGCAGCTCCCCTCTTAACACAGATACGCTGTATTTT.

For this clonotype: A junction boundary mismatches the germline segment, possibly from a read error. The V call is TRBV10-2, the J call TRBJ2-2; D is unresolved. In germline, CDR1 is WSHSY, CDR2 SAAADI. The CDR3 is 13 amino acids. This CDR3 is CVSSRSETWELFF. CDR3 nucleotides: TGCGTCAGCTCAAGGTCGGAGACCTGGGAGCTGTTTTTT.

About this clonotype: At one end the junction does not follow the germline gene, possibly because of a read error. V is TRBV29-1 and J is TRBJ2-7, with D unresolved. This CDR3 is 13 amino acids long. Germline lookup yields CDR1 SQVTM and CDR2 ANQGSEA. The CDR3 coding sequence is TGCAGCGTTGAAGTTCAGAGATCCTACGAGAAGTACTTC. Translating gives CSVEVQRSYEKYF.

On this clonotype: A single base separates this from a much larger clone, so it may be a read error. The chain recombines TRBV11-3 with TRBJ2-3; D gene uncertain. Germline assignment: CDR1 SGHNT and CDR2 YENEEA. This CDR3 comprises 13 residues. The CDR3 sequence: CVGSLGFSDTQYF. Written as DNA, the CDR3 is TGTGTCGGCAGCTTAGGTTTTTCAGATACGCAGTATTTT.

The chain couples TRBV6-1 to TRBJ1-5; D may be TRBD1 (5 bases). This CDR3 has 14 amino acids. Germline V gene data show CDR1 as MNHNS and CDR2 as SASEGT. The germline V and J ends were trimmed by 3 bases and 9 bases, with 15 bases remaining between them. The CDR3 DNA reads as TGTGCCAGCAGTGATAGGGGAGCGGGTCTGCCCCAGCATTTT. It translates to CASSDRGAGLPQHF.

About this clonotype itself: The final CDR3 position lacks the conserved phenylalanine or tryptophan, pointing to a likely read error. J is TRBJ1-4 and V is TRBV6-5; D gene uncertain. Trimming removed 5 bases at V and 3 bases at J, with 7 bases between. CDR1 and CDR2 from the germline V gene are MNHEY and SVGAGI. The CDR3 consists of 13 residues. CDR3 bases: TGTGCCAGCAGTATGACTTCTAATGAAAAACTGTTTTAT. Its translation: CASSMTSNEKLFY.